This T cell receptor (beta chain) was profiled in a study of early T cells in non-severe SARS-CoV-2 infection. Background on the study: Sequencing targeted bulk RNA from unsorted whole blood, leaving chains unpaired.

General study findings and limits: Comparison of clonotypes with VDJdb favored anti-spike CD8 responses while missing private and CD4 specificities.

Concerning this clonotype: Its antigen remains unknown.

CDR3 length: 15 residues. Germline V gene lookup returns CDR1 SGHDN and CDR2 FVKESK. Trimming left V 1 base short and J 3 bases short, with 10 bases between. TCRdb re-called the 5' RACE reads with MiXCR, one entry per CDR3 protein. The sample records about 44,000 distinct CDR3 sequences, about 25% being singletons. This sequence joins TRBV14 and TRBJ2-1, with D unresolved. The input for sequencing was whole blood, taken at baseline. The TCR was taken from an adult who was a healthcare worker with PCR-confirmed SARS-CoV-2 infection or an uninfected control (not recorded which). CDR3 region: CASSQVGKGYNEQFF. In nucleotides, the CDR3 is TGTGCCAGCAGCCAAGTAGGTAAGGGCTACAATGAGCAGTTCTTC.